This T cell receptor beta chain was found in a study of identical twins. The study's findings and limits: The presence of invariant MAIT and iNKT cells could partly confound analyses of zero-insertion sequences. Donors were not followed over many years; analysis was cross-sectional.

As concerns this clonotype: Its antigen remains unknown.

Template switching supplied a universal primer site; unique molecular identifiers were carried on the cDNA. TCRdb used MiXCR to reprocess the 5' RACE reads, holding one entry per CDR3 protein. This table holds nearly 650,000 distinct CDR3 sequences, around 7.4% found once. This CDR3 has 15 amino acids. Germline CDR1 reads SGHRS; CDR2 reads YFSETQ. Trimming took off 4 bases at V and 8 bases at J, with 19 bases between the two ends. This sample was shared with a second study, whose subject was yellow fever vaccine responses in identical twins.

The genes are TRBV5-1 and TRBJ2-1; TRBD2 is a possible D gene (5 bases). Source material: PBMCs. The receptor comes from a woman aged 18-29 years in good health. CDR3 in amino acids: CASSPWGEVSDEQFF. CDR3 nucleotides: TGCGCCAGCAGCCCCTGGGGAGAAGTCAGCGATGAGCAGTTCTTC.